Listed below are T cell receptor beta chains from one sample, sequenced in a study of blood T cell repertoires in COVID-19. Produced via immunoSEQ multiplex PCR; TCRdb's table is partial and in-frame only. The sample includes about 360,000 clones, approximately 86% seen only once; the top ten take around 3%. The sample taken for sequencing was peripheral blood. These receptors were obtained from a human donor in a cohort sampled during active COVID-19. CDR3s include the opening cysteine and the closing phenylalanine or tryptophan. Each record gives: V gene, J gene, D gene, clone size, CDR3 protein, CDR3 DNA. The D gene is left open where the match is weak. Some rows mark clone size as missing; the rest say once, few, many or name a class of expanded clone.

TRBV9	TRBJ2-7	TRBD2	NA	CASSVDSGRSLDEQYF	TGTGCCAGCAGCGTAGATAGCGGGAGGTCTTTGGACGAGCAGTACTTC
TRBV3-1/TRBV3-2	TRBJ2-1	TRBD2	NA	CASSQDTGGAWNEQFF	TGTGCCAGCAGCCAAGACACGGGGGGGGCCTGGAATGAGCAGTTCTTC
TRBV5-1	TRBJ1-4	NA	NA	CASSPRFEGVDEKLFF	TGCGCCAGCAGCCCTAGGTTTGAAGGGGTAGATGAAAAACTGTTTTTT
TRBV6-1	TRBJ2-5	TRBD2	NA	CASSEVEAGGPGAQYF	TGTGCCAGCAGTGAAGTGGAAGCGGGAGGGCCTGGAGCCCAGTACTTC
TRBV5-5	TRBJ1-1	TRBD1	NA	CASSNRDRGPEAFF	TGTGCCAGCAGCAACCGGGACAGGGGGCCCGAAGCTTTCTTT
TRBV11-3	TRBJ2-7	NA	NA	CASSLGLGGQYF	TGTGCCAGCAGCTTAGGTCTCGGAGGCCAGTACTTC
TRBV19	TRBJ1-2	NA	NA	CASSMGLFYGYTF	TGTGCCAGTAGTATGGGACTCTTCTATGGCTACACCTTC
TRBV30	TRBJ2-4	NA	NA	CAWSPGVAKNIQYF	TGTGCCTGGAGTCCAGGCGTCGCCAAAAACATTCAGTACTTC
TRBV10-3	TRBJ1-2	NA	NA	CAIRTDSRYGYTF	TGTGCCATCAGGACCGACAGCCGCTATGGCTACACCTTC
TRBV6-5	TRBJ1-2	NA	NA	CASSYSGYRPTYGYTF	TGTGCCAGCAGTTACTCGGGGTACAGGCCTACCTATGGCTACACCTTC
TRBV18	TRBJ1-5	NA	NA	CASSKETANQPQHF	TGTGCCAGCTCAAAAGAGACAGCAAATCAGCCCCAGCATTTT
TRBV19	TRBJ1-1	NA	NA	CASNWAGTEAFF	TGTGCCAGTAATTGGGCGGGAACTGAAGCTTTCTTT
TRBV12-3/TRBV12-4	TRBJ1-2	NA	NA	CASSLAGNYGYTF	TGTGCCAGCAGTTTGGCAGGGAACTATGGCTACACCTTC
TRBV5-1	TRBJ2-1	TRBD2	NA	CASSSSGREVNEQFF	TGCGCCAGCAGCTCGAGCGGGAGGGAGGTAAATGAGCAGTTCTTC
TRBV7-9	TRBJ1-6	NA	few	CASSPQGAGESPLHF	TGTGCCAGCAGCCCTCAAGGGGCAGGGGAGTCACCCCTCCACTTT
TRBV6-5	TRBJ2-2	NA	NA	CASSWLVGTGELFF	TGTGCCAGCAGCTGGCTAGTCGGGACCGGGGAGCTGTTTTTT
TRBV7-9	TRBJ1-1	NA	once	CASSLGQGTMNTEAFF	TGTGCCAGCAGCTTAGGTCAGGGAACAATGAACACTGAAGCTTTCTTT
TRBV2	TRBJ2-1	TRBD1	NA	CASSLGQGPYNEQFF	TGTGCCAGCAGTTTGGGACAGGGGCCATACAATGAGCAGTTCTTC
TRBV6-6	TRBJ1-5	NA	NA	CASNPSQGLLVAQHF	TGTGCCAGCAACCCTTCACAGGGCCTTTTGGTGGCCCAGCATTTT
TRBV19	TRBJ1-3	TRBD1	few	CASSIQVRGTRTIYF	TGTGCCAGTAGTATACAGGTCAGGGGGACGCGCACCATATATTTT
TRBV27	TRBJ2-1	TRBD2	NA	CASNRGGGREQFF	TGTGCCAGCAACCGGGGGGGCGGACGTGAGCAGTTCTTC
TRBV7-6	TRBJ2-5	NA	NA	CASSPTSSGTQYF	TGTGCCAGCAGCCCCACTAGCTCGGGGACCCAGTACTTC
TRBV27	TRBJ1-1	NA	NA	CASSSMNTEAFF	TGTGCCAGCAGTTCCATGAACACTGAAGCTTTCTTT
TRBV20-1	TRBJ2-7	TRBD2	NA	CSASRSGGLGEQYF	TGCAGTGCTAGTCGAAGCGGGGGGTTGGGGGAGCAGTACTTC
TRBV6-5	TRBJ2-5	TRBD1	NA	CASSPRTGGYETQYF	TGTGCCAGCAGTCCCCGGACAGGGGGCTATGAGACCCAGTACTTC
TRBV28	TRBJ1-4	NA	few	CATLGAGAGKLFF	TGTGCCACCCTAGGGGCAGGGGCCGGAAAACTGTTTTTT